Given below is one TCR beta chain in context. The sample comes from a study of T cell repertoires in cytomegalovirus infection. TCRdb ran MiXCR on the reads and lists one entry per CDR3 protein. The table shows 200,000 to 300,000 distinct CDR3 sequences, with more than 9% occurring only once. Per the germline V gene, CDR1 is SQVTM and CDR2 is ANQGSEA. CDR3 length: 13 amino acids. Trimming pared 4 bases from V and 0 bases from J, leaving 9 bases between. Material for sequencing was PBMCs. The chain uses TRBV29-1 and TRBJ1-1, with TRBD1 as a possible D gene (5 bases). The origin of this receptor is a human donor in good health (CMV status not recorded). Some clones in this sample may be carry-over from other donors' samples. DNA of the CDR3: TGCAGCGTTGGACAGCCTCTGAACACTGAAGCTTTCTTT. Protein product: CSVGQPLNTEAFF.